Shown below are 23 T cell receptor beta chains from a single sample sequenced in a study of T-cell memory formation after mild COVID-19. TCRdb re-derived calls from the 5' RACE reads in MiXCR, one entry per CDR3 protein. The repertoire has around 250,000 distinct CDR3 sequences, over 15% of them found once; the top ten carry roughly a fifth. The sequenced material came from PBMCs or a T cell subset sorted from them (not recorded which). Source of these receptors: a man aged 18 to 29 who had mild COVID-19 (a few samples of this study predate the infection). Cell type and time point are not known.

This clonotype has only a few counts. This chain uses TRBV4-2 with TRBJ1-5, with 7 positions matching TRBD1. Germline V gene data show CDR1 as LGHNA and CDR2 as YNFKEQ. The trim removed 1 base at V and 5 bases at J, leaving 8 bases unmatched. This CDR3 region has 16 residues. The chain's CDR3 is CASSQVGGGGDQPQHF. CDR3 sequence (DNA): TGTGCCAGCAGCCAAGTTGGTGGAGGGGGCGATCAGCCCCAGCATTTT.

In its sample, this clonotype was seen many times. The chain is built from TRBV5-4 and TRBJ1-1; TRBD1 matches 8 bases. V lost 0 bases to trimming and J lost 7 bases; unmatched junction nucleotides: 2. CDR1 is SGHNT, CDR2 YYREEE, per germline (reference sequence). The CDR3 extends over 13 amino acids. The CDR3 sequence is CASSLGGTGEAFF. The CDR3 coding sequence is TGTGCCAGCAGCTTGGGTGGGACAGGTGAAGCTTTCTTT. The full variable domain, rest sourced from reference TRBV5-4 and TRBJ1-1, is ETGVTQSPTHLIKTRGQQVTLRCSSQSGHNTVSWYQQALGQGPQFIFQYYREEENGRGNFPPRFSGLQFPNYSSELNVNALELDDSALYLCASSLGGTGEAFFGQGTRLTVV.

In this sample, this clonotype turned up a few times. The V call is TRBV7-2, the J call TRBJ1-2; TRBD1 agrees at 8 bases. This CDR3 contains 14 residues. Trimming took 5 bases from V and 1 from J; bases not matched to a gene: 3. The germline V gene encodes CDR1 SGHTA and CDR2 FQGNSA. CDR3 coding DNA: TGTGCCAGCAGCGGGGACAGGAGTAACTATGGCTACACCTTC. Translating it yields CASSGDRSNYGYTF.

The chain is built from TRBV6-2 or TRBV6-3 and TRBJ2-7; tentative D call: TRBD1 (5 bases). Germline loops: CDR1 MNHEY, CDR2 SVGEGT. V lost 6 bases to trimming and J lost 3 bases, with 12 bases between them. The CDR3 extends over 13 amino acids. DNA of the CDR3: TGTGCCAGCAGCCCCGACAGCTTCTACGAGCAGTACGTC. It encodes CASSPDSFYEQYV.

This clonotype was recorded many times. The rearrangement links TRBV4-1 to TRBJ1-5; the D is unclear. Germline V CDR1 and CDR2: MGHRA, YSYEKL. V lost 1 base, J lost 7 bases, and 17 bases lay in between. The CDR3 spans 16 residues. This CDR3 is CASSQGAYRWEQPQHF. The CDR3 nucleotides are TGCGCCAGCAGCCAAGGAGCTTACCGTTGGGAGCAGCCCCAGCATTTT.

The chain couples TRBV4-3 to TRBJ2-5, with D perhaps TRBD2 (5 bases). Germline values: CDR1 LGHNA, CDR2 YSLEER. The V and J ends lost 0 bases and 4 bases respectively, with 15 bases between them. There are 16 residues in the CDR3. CDR3 amino acids: CASSQDTGSSRETQYF. In nucleotides, the CDR3 is TGCGCCAGCAGCCAAGATACGGGGTCAAGTAGAGAGACCCAGTACTTC.

The chain is built from TRBV6-6 and TRBJ2-2, with D perhaps assigned TRBD1 or TRBD2 (5 bases each). V was cut by 7 bases and J by 0 bases, with 12 bases left in between. CDR1 is MNHNY and CDR2 is SVGAGI in the germline V gene (reference sequence). The CDR3 has 15 amino acids. CDR3 region: CASIAGTTNTGELFF. CDR3 DNA: TGTGCCAGCATAGCAGGGACCACGAACACCGGGGAGCTGTTTTTT.

The CDR3 protein is CASSVWATETQYF. Here the CDR3 DNA reads TGTGCCAGCAGTGTTTGGGCGACTGAGACCCAGTACTTC. J is TRBJ2-5 and V is TRBV2; no firm D call. Germline V gene sequence: CDR1 SNHLY, CDR2 FYNNEI. The CDR3 spans 13 residues. Deletions cut 4 bases from V and 5 bases from J, with 11 bases between.

The chain recombines TRBV7-9 with TRBJ2-5; TRBD1 aligns across 7 bases. This CDR3 has 15 residues. The junction had 7 bases not matched to a gene; V was cut back by 5 bases and J by 1 base. Looked up from germline, CDR1 is SEHNR and CDR2 is FQNEAQ (reference sequence). CDR3 sequence reads: CASSQGQRIQETQYF. CDR3 nucleotides: TGTGCCAGCAGCCAGGGACAGCGAATCCAAGAGACCCAGTACTTC.

This clonotype was found a few times. This chain uses TRBV12-3 or TRBV12-4 with TRBJ2-7; a possible D gene is TRBD2 (6 bases). This CDR3 contains 14 residues. The ends were cut back, 3 bases at V and 1 base at J, with 10 bases in the middle. CDR3 DNA: TGTGCCAGCAGTTTGGGCCTAGCGTCCTACGAGCAGTACTTC. Protein: CASSLGLASYEQYF.

The chain links TRBV7-9 to TRBJ1-2; maybe TRBD1 (5 bases). Looked up from germline, CDR1 is SEHNR and CDR2 is FQNEAQ (reference sequence). V lost 1 base, J lost 12 bases, and 9 bases lay in between. The CDR3 has 11 residues. CDR3 nucleotide sequence: TGTGCCAGCAGCTTAGATGGACAAGACACCTTC. Encoded protein: CASSLDGQDTF.

The rearrangement uses TRBV29-1 and TRBJ2-5, with D hard to call. Per the germline V gene, CDR1 is SQVTM and CDR2 is ANQGSEA. The CDR3 length is 12 residues. Trimming took 4 bases from V and 5 from J, leaving 11 bases between them. The CDR3 bases are TGCAGCGTTGTCAGGTCTTCTGAGACCCAGTACTTC. Translating it yields CSVVRSSETQYF.

This clonotype was recorded a few times. V usage is TRBV2 and J usage is TRBJ2-2; 9 nucleotides line up with TRBD2. Germline assignment: CDR1 SNHLY and CDR2 FYNNEI. Trimming at V came to 2 bases and at J to 4 bases, leaving 5 bases not matched to a gene. The CDR3 runs to 16 residues. The CDR3 protein is CASSELAGDPTGELFF. For the CDR3, the DNA is TGTGCCAGCAGTGAATTAGCGGGGGATCCCACCGGGGAGCTGTTTTTT.

The chain combines TRBV6-1 with TRBJ2-5, with D possibly matching TRBD2 (6 bases). The CDR3 contains 13 residues. CDR1 and CDR2 (germline): MNHNS, SASEGT. V was pared by 6 bases and J by 3 bases, with 11 bases between. The CDR3 nucleotides are TGTGCCAGCAGCCTCCGGGAGAAAGAGACCCAGTACTTC. This gives the protein CASSLREKETQYF.

This clonotype showed up many times. The chain joins TRBV28 to TRBJ1-1; 8 nucleotides agree with TRBD1. This CDR3 contains 14 residues. Losses at the gene ends were 7 bases for V and 3 bases for J; bases not matched to a gene: 7. CDR1 and CDR2 (germline): MDHEN, SYDVKM. This chain's CDR3 is CASTPTGADTEAFF. The CDR3, as DNA: TGTGCCAGCACCCCGACAGGGGCGGACACTGAAGCTTTCTTT.

J is TRBJ2-2 and V is TRBV7-7; D is undetermined. The germline V gene has CDR1 SSHAT and CDR2 FNYEAQ (reference sequence). The V end was cut by 1 base, the J end by 7 bases, with 10 bases between. The CDR3 runs 14 residues. CDR3 coding DNA: TGTGCCAGCAGCTTAGGGCTCGGAGTCGGGGAGCTGTTTTTT. It yields the protein CASSLGLGVGELFF. Filled out from reference TRBV7-7 and TRBJ2-2, the complete variable domain reads GAGVSQSPRYKVTKRGQDVTLRCDPISSHATLYWYQQALGQGPEFLTYFNYEAQPDKSGLPSDRFSAERPEGSISTLTIQRTEQRDSAMYRCASSLGLGVGELFFGEGSRLTVL.

In its sample, this clonotype was seen a few times. V and J are TRBV6-1 and TRBJ1-1, with a weak D call TRBD1 (5 bases). Trimming removed 5 bases at V and 10 bases at J, with 20 bases between. The germline V gene has CDR1 MNHNS and CDR2 SASEGT. This CDR3 has 14 amino acids. The CDR3 spells CASSWGRVTGGAFF. DNA for the CDR3: TGTGCCAGCAGTTGGGGCAGGGTCACTGGTGGAGCTTTCTTT.

The chain recombines TRBV7-8 with TRBJ1-3; D not certain. The CDR3 contains 15 residues. The germline V gene encodes CDR1 SGHVS and CDR2 FQNEAQ. V lost 0 bases and J lost 0, with 6 bases in between. The CDR3 loop reads CASSLAQSSGNTIYF. The DNA of the CDR3 is TGTGCCAGCAGCTTAGCCCAGAGCTCTGGAAACACCATATATTTT.

The genes are TRBV7-9 and TRBJ2-3; 7 positions agree with TRBD2. The CDR3 covers 14 residues. V lost 8 bases to trimming and J lost 2 bases; unmatched junction nucleotides: 7. Germline V lookup: CDR1 SEHNR, CDR2 FQNEAQ (reference sequence). The CDR3 loop is CASSKSGVTDTQYF. The CDR3 DNA reads as TGTGCCAGCTCGAAGAGCGGGGTCACAGATACGCAGTATTTT. Variable domain in full (rest from reference TRBV7-9 and TRBJ2-3): DTGVSQNPRHKITKRGQNVTFRCDPISEHNRLYWYRQTLGQGPEFLTYFQNEAQLEKSRLLSDRFSAERPKGSFSTLEIQRTEQGDSAMYLCASSKSGVTDTQYFGPGTRLTVL.

This clonotype was recorded a few times. This chain joins TRBV6-5 and TRBJ2-5; D ambiguous. The CDR3 is made up of 14 amino acids. Germline V gene lookup returns CDR1 MNHEY and CDR2 SVGAGI. Trimming left V 4 bases short and J 4 bases short, with 13 bases between. CDR3 DNA: TGTGCCAGCAGTTCCCGACTTACGCGAGAGACCCAGTACTTC. This gives the protein CASSSRLTRETQYF.

There are a few counts of this clonotype. The chain combines TRBV5-1 with TRBJ2-5, with D possibly called TRBD1 or TRBD2 (6 bases each). Germline V gene data show CDR1 as SGHRS and CDR2 as YFSETQ. Between the trimmed V and J ends, which lost 0 bases and 5 bases, there was a span of 14 bases. This CDR3 contains 15 residues. The CDR3 DNA is TGCGCCAGCAGCTTGGATCCGGGGGCCATGGAGACCCAGTACTTC. This encodes CASSLDPGAMETQYF.

The table lists this clonotype with many counts. The chain uses TRBV5-1 and TRBJ1-1; D might be TRBD1 (5 bases). Per germline, CDR1 SGHRS and CDR2 YFSETQ. Trimming shortened V by 3 bases and J by 1 base, and 13 bases separated the two germline ends. The CDR3 length is 15 residues. The CDR3 here is CASSSTGTPNTEAFF. The CDR3 region has the DNA TGCGCCAGCAGCTCCACCGGGACCCCGAACACTGAAGCTTTCTTT.

Only a few counts were recorded for this clonotype. The chain employs TRBV7-8 and TRBJ2-2; 7 bases agree with TRBD1. V lost 5 bases and J lost 9; bases outside the gene matches: 12. Germline V gene lookup returns CDR1 SGHVS and CDR2 FQNEAQ. The CDR3 is 15 residues long. The DNA of the CDR3 is TGTGCCAGCAGCCTCCATGACAGGGTATCTCGGGAGCTGTTTTTT. Translation: CASSLHDRVSRELFF.